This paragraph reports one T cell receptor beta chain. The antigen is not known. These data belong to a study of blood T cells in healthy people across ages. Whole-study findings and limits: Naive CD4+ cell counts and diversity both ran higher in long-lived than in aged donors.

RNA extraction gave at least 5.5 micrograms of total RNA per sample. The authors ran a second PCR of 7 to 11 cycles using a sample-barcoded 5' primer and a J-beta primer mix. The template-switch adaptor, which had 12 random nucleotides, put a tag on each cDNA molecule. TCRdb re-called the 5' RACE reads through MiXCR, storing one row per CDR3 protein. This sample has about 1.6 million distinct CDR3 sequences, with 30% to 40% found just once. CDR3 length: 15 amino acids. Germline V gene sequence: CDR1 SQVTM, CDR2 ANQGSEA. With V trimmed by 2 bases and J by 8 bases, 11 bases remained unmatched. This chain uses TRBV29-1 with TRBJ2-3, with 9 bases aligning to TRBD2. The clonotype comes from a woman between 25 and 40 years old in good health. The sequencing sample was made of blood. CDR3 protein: CSVEQAGGEAGTQYF. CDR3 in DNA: TGCAGCGTTGAACAGGCGGGAGGGGAGGCAGGTACGCAGTATTTT.